This TCR beta chain was observed in a study of glioma-infiltrating T cells. This clonotype was recorded at least ten times. Its target is not known. The study, taken as a whole, reports: Tissue-blood divergence was below expectation in non-neoplastic patients, above in gliomas. CDR3 overlap between tissue and blood was very small.

V shed 0 bases and J shed 0 bases, with 9 bases lying between them. CDR3 length: 15 residues. Germline lookup yields CDR1 DFQATT and CDR2 SNEGSKA (reference sequence). Using RNA template, CDR3s of TCR alpha and beta were amplified with iRepertoire arm-PCR. TCRdb analysed the multiplex PCR reads with MiXCR anew, one entry per CDR3 protein. Of roughly 190,000 distinct CDR3 sequences in the sample, 32% were seen once. The sequenced material came from glioma tissue, nonneoplastic brain tissue, or PBMCs (not recorded which). The receptor comes from a human donor with low-grade glioma or glioblastoma, undergoing nonglioma brain surgery, or in good health (not recorded which). The rearrangement links TRBV20-1 to TRBJ1-5; D gene uncertain. Here the CDR3 DNA reads TGCAGTGCTAGAGAACTGGTAAATAGCAATCAGCCCCAGCATTTT. Protein sequence: CSARELVNSNQPQHF.